This T cell receptor beta chain was observed in a study of radiation and T cells in renal cell carcinoma. Here immunoSEQ multiplex PCR was the method, and the copy in TCRdb shows in-frame clones only, minus some. Among around 70,000 clones listed, about 81% were seen once. Time point of the sample: blood 2 weeks post-SBRT. Treatment denoted: 15 Gy SBRT to primary tumor, nephrectomy 4 weeks later. The CDR3 runs 13 residues. Germline CDR1 and CDR2: MNHEY and SVGAGI. V lost 6 bases, J lost 4 bases, and 12 bases lay in between. The chain recombines TRBV6-5 with TRBJ1-2; D perhaps matches TRBD1 (6 bases). The origin of this receptor is a man aged 60-69 years with renal cell carcinoma. Specimen: blood, collected from a patient whose treatment included radiotherapy and nephrectomy. The DNA for the CDR3 is TGTGCCAGCAGAAATGGACAGCTCTATGGCTACACCTTC. Its translation: CASRNGQLYGYTF.